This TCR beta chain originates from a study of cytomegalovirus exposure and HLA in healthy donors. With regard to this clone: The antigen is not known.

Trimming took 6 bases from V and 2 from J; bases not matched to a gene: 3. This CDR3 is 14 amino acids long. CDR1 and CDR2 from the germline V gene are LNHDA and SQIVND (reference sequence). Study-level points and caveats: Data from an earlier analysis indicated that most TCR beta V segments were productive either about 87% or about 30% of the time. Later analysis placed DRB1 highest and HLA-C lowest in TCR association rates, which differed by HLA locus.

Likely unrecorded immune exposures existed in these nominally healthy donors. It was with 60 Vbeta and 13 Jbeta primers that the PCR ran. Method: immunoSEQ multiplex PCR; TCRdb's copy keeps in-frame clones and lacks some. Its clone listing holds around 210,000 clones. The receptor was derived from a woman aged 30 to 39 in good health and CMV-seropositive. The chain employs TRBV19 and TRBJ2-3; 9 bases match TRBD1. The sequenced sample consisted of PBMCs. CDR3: CASRDRGPTDTQYF. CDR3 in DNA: TGTGCCAGTAGGGACAGGGGCCCCACAGATACGCAGTATTTT.